Below, 10 T cell receptor beta chains from the same sample are listed, as sequenced in a study of control samples from healthy donors and cancer patients. Sequencing used immunoSEQ multiplex PCR; TCRdb keeps in-frame clones, though not all of them. This table has 150,000 to 200,000 clones, approximately 90% appearing once. Input material: blood. These TCRs come from a woman aged 25 to 45 in good health.

The V and J genes are TRBV6-2 or TRBV6-3 and TRBJ2-3; TRBD2 aligns across 11 bases. The CDR3 spans 18 residues. V trimming: 6 bases; J trimming: 2 bases; junction bases outside the gene matches: 13. The germline gives CDR1 MNHEY, CDR2 SVGEGT. The CDR3 reads CASSLTSGSSRVTDTQYF. The CDR3 nucleotides read TGTGCCAGCAGCCTTACTAGCGGGAGCTCTAGGGTCACAGATACGCAGTATTTT.

In its sample, this clone was seen once. The V and J genes are TRBV14 and TRBJ2-2, with TRBD2 as a possible D gene (5 bases). Germline values: CDR1 SGHDN, CDR2 FVKESK. The CDR3 covers 15 residues. Trimming pared 2 bases from V and 4 bases from J, leaving 11 bases between. The CDR3 loop reads CASSQIGGFTGELFF. CDR3 bases: TGTGCCAGCAGCCAAATCGGCGGGTTCACCGGGGAGCTGTTTTTT. Based on the CDR3 plus reference TRBV14 and TRBJ2-2, the full variable domain is EAGVTQFPSHSVIEKGQTVTLRCDPISGHDNLYWYRRVMGKEIKFLLHFVKESKQDESGMPNNRFLAERTGGTYSTLKVQPAELEDSGVYFCASSQIGGFTGELFFGEGSRLTVL.

This clone turned up a few times. This CDR3 is also generated by other DNA sequences in the sample. The V call is TRBV7-3, the J call TRBJ1-1; D unclear. Germline V gene data show CDR1 as SGHTA and CDR2 as FQGTGA. The V and J ends lost 6 bases and 1 base respectively, with 9 bases between them. This CDR3 has 13 residues. The DNA for the CDR3 is TGTGCCAGCAGTTTCAATCAGAACACTGAAGCTTTCTTT. This encodes CASSFNQNTEAFF.

This clone occurred once. CDR3 bases: TGTGCCAGCAGTGAGACGGGATATTACAATGAGCAGTTCTTC. This sequence encodes CASSETGYYNEQFF. V is TRBV25-1 and J is TRBJ2-1; tentatively, D is TRBD2 (5 bases). There are 14 residues in the CDR3. Germline CDR1 MGHDK, CDR2 SYGVNS. V shed 3 bases and J shed 4 bases, with 10 bases lying between them.

This rearrangement joins TRBV10-3 to TRBJ1-4; 7 bases map to TRBD1. Germline-derived CDR1 and CDR2 are ENHRY and SYGVKD. The CDR3 is made up of 14 amino acids. Unmatched junction bases numbered 4, after V lost 2 bases and J lost 7 bases. CDR3 bases: TGTGCCATCAGTGAGGGACAGGAACCTGAAAAACTGTTTTTT. It translates to CAISEGQEPEKLFF.

This rearrangement joins TRBV28 to TRBJ2-7; D gene ambiguous. The CDR3 spans 14 residues. V lost 3 bases, J lost 6 bases, and 15 bases lay in between. Germline V gene data show CDR1 as MDHEN and CDR2 as SYDVKM. The CDR3, as DNA: TGTGCCAGCAGTTTCCGTCCCGCGGACCCCGAGCAGTACTTC. It is translated as CASSFRPADPEQYF.

This rearrangement joins TRBV6-5 to TRBJ1-4, with 7 bases that match TRBD1. This CDR3 is built from 15 residues. Germline V lookup: CDR1 MNHEY, CDR2 SVGAGI. V trimming: 2 bases; J trimming: 8 bases; junction bases outside the gene matches: 8. The CDR3 DNA reads as TGTGCCAGCAGTTACGGAGCCCAGGGGGGGGAAAAACTGTTTTTT. This encodes CASSYGAQGGEKLFF.

This clone has just one count. The rearrangement uses TRBV5-4 and TRBJ1-1; the match to TRBD1 covers 10 bases. CDR1 and CDR2 (germline): SGHNT, YYREEE (reference sequence). The V gene end was trimmed by 5 bases and the J gene end by 3 bases; junction bases not matched to a gene: 1. CDR3 length: 13 amino acids. The CDR3 DNA sequence: TGTGCCAGCAGGACAGGGGGCTACACTGAAGCTTTCTTT. Protein sequence: CASRTGGYTEAFF.

The chain recombines TRBV7-2 with TRBJ2-1; 16 bases agree with TRBD2. V shed 5 bases, J shed 15 bases, and the junction held 10 bases outside the gene matches. The CDR3 contains 15 residues. CDR1 and CDR2 from the germline V gene are SGHTA and FQGNSA. The CDR3 here is CASSPGTSGRAGMFF. CDR3 nucleotides: TGTGCCAGCAGCCCCGGGACTAGCGGGAGGGCAGGGATGTTCTTC.

V gene TRBV10-1 combines with J gene TRBJ2-2; TRBD1 matches 8 bases. V shed 2 bases and J 1 base; nucleotides not matched to a gene: 0. The length of the CDR3 is 15 residues. Germline CDR1 reads WNHNN; CDR2 reads SYGVQD (reference sequence). In DNA form, the CDR3 reads TGCGCCAGCAGTGAGGGACAGGGGAACACCGGGGAGCTGTTTTTT. Amino acid sequence: CASSEGQGNTGELFF.